These T cell receptor beta chains were read from a single sample in a study of blood T cell repertoires in COVID-19. The repertoire was sequenced with immunoSEQ multiplex PCR; TCRdb's copy has only in-frame clones and lacks some. The sample includes about 190,000 clones, approximately 81% of them seen just once. Sequenced: peripheral blood. Receptor source: a woman of 80 years or more with acute or convalescent COVID-19. The CDR3 runs from the conserved cysteine through the conserved F or W. The order of the fields is CDR3 DNA, CDR3 protein, J gene, V gene, clone size, D gene. The D gene is left open where the match is weak. Some rows have no size entry. The others give once, few or many, or a class for an expanded clone.

cdr3_nt: TGCGCCAGCAGCTTGGCCGGAGGTAATCAGCCCCAGCATTTT
cdr3_aa: CASSLAGGNQPQHF
j_call: TRBJ1-5
v_call: TRBV5-1
clone_size: -
d_call: -

cdr3_nt: TGCGCCAGCAGCCGTTTAAGCCATGACACAGATACGCAGTATTTT
cdr3_aa: CASSRLSHDTDTQYF
j_call: TRBJ2-3
v_call: TRBV4-3
clone_size: -
d_call: -

cdr3_nt: TGTGCCAGCAGCTCCCTTGACAGTTATGGCTACACCTTC
cdr3_aa: CASSSLDSYGYTF
j_call: TRBJ1-2
v_call: TRBV7-2
clone_size: -
d_call: -

cdr3_nt: TGCAGCGTTGATGGTGGGGGACAGGGGGCTTTATATCGCTATGGCTACACCTTC
cdr3_aa: CSVDGGGQGALYRYGYTF
j_call: TRBJ1-2
v_call: TRBV29-1
clone_size: -
d_call: TRBD1

cdr3_nt: TGTGCCAGCAGCCTAACAGGGGGAGTCGGAAACACCATATATTTT
cdr3_aa: CASSLTGGVGNTIYF
j_call: TRBJ1-3
v_call: TRBV28
clone_size: -
d_call: TRBD1

cdr3_nt: TGCGCCAGCAGCCAAGGCACCTGGGGCTCCATGAACACTGAAGCTTTCTTT
cdr3_aa: CASSQGTWGSMNTEAFF
j_call: TRBJ1-1
v_call: TRBV4-1
clone_size: -
d_call: -

cdr3_nt: TGCGCCAGCAGCGCCACAGGCCATAGAGATACGCAGTATTTT
cdr3_aa: CASSATGHRDTQYF
j_call: TRBJ2-3
v_call: TRBV4-3
clone_size: once
d_call: -

cdr3_nt: TGTGCCAGCAGCCGACGGCCCAACGGGAGGGAGGGTTACAATGAGCAGTTCTTC
cdr3_aa: CASSRRPNGREGYNEQFF
j_call: TRBJ2-1
v_call: TRBV4-2
clone_size: -
d_call: TRBD2

cdr3_nt: TGTGCCAGCAGCTTGAGAATTAGGGGGACACCAAACTACGAGCAGTACTTC
cdr3_aa: CASSLRIRGTPNYEQYF
j_call: TRBJ2-7
v_call: TRBV5-4
clone_size: -
d_call: -

cdr3_nt: TGTGCCAGCAGCCCCAGAGGGAGCAGCAATCAGCCCCAGCATTTT
cdr3_aa: CASSPRGSSNQPQHF
j_call: TRBJ1-5
v_call: TRBV7-9
clone_size: -
d_call: -

cdr3_nt: TGTGCCAGTAGTATACAGGGGAGCAATCAGCCCCAGCATTTT
cdr3_aa: CASSIQGSNQPQHF
j_call: TRBJ1-5
v_call: TRBV19
clone_size: -
d_call: -

cdr3_nt: TGCAGTGCTAGTGACCCGGGACTAGCGGGGATCCTTGAAGATACGCAGTATTTT
cdr3_aa: CSASDPGLAGILEDTQYF
j_call: TRBJ2-3
v_call: TRBV20-1
clone_size: few
d_call: TRBD2

cdr3_nt: TGTGCCAGCAGCTTCCAATACACTGAAGCTTTCTTT
cdr3_aa: CASSFQYTEAFF
j_call: TRBJ1-1
v_call: TRBV7-2
clone_size: -
d_call: -

cdr3_nt: TGTGCCACCAGTGATAATACAGGGACGCGGCCCCAGCATTTT
cdr3_aa: CATSDNTGTRPQHF
j_call: TRBJ1-5
v_call: TRBV24-1
clone_size: -
d_call: -

cdr3_nt: TGTGCCAGTAGTACCGTCGGGTACGAGCAGTACTTC
cdr3_aa: CASSTVGYEQYF
j_call: TRBJ2-7
v_call: TRBV19
clone_size: once
d_call: -

cdr3_nt: TGTGCCAGCTCAGGATCGACAGGGTCACAGCCCCAGCATTTT
cdr3_aa: CASSGSTGSQPQHF
j_call: TRBJ1-5
v_call: TRBV18
clone_size: -
d_call: TRBD1

cdr3_nt: TGTGCCAGCGGTACGGACAGCAGCTCCTACAATGAGCAGTTCTTC
cdr3_aa: CASGTDSSSYNEQFF
j_call: TRBJ2-1
v_call: TRBV5-6
clone_size: -
d_call: -

cdr3_nt: TGCGCCAGCAGCTTGGCCGGAGCGGGAGGTTCGCAAGAGACCCAGTACTTC
cdr3_aa: CASSLAGAGGSQETQYF
j_call: TRBJ2-5
v_call: TRBV5-1
clone_size: -
d_call: TRBD2

cdr3_nt: TGTGCCAGCAGCCGAGATCAAGAGACCCAGTACTTC
cdr3_aa: CASSRDQETQYF
j_call: TRBJ2-5
v_call: TRBV28
clone_size: -
d_call: -

cdr3_nt: TGTGCCAGCAGTTACTCGGGCGGGGACGGCAATCAGCCCCAGCATTTT
cdr3_aa: CASSYSGGDGNQPQHF
j_call: TRBJ1-5
v_call: TRBV6-2/TRBV6-3
clone_size: once
d_call: -

cdr3_nt: TGTGCCAGCAGGGACCCAGGGGGCACTGAAGCTTTCTTT
cdr3_aa: CASRDPGGTEAFF
j_call: TRBJ1-1
v_call: TRBV6-5
clone_size: -
d_call: TRBD1

cdr3_nt: TGTGCCAGCAGCCCCGTCGGACTCTACGAGCAGTACTTC
cdr3_aa: CASSPVGLYEQYF
j_call: TRBJ2-7
v_call: TRBV7-2
clone_size: -
d_call: -

cdr3_nt: TGTGCCACCAGCAGATGGAGTGGGTTCGATGGCTACACCTTC
cdr3_aa: CATSRWSGFDGYTF
j_call: TRBJ1-2
v_call: TRBV15
clone_size: -
d_call: -

cdr3_nt: TGTGCCAGCAGTCGGGACATAACATACGAGCAGTACTTC
cdr3_aa: CASSRDITYEQYF
j_call: TRBJ2-7
v_call: TRBV2
clone_size: -
d_call: -

cdr3_nt: TGTGCCAGCACACTTTCCGGGACACCCAACTATGGCTACACCTTC
cdr3_aa: CASTLSGTPNYGYTF
j_call: TRBJ1-2
v_call: TRBV3-1/TRBV3-2
clone_size: -
d_call: -

cdr3_nt: TGCGCCAGCAGCGAGCCGGGGGTAGGTGGAGAGACCCAGTACTTC
cdr3_aa: CASSEPGVGGETQYF
j_call: TRBJ2-5
v_call: TRBV5-1
clone_size: -
d_call: -

cdr3_nt: TGTGCCAGCTCACAGCATCACACTGAAGCTTTCTTT
cdr3_aa: CASSQHHTEAFF
j_call: TRBJ1-1
v_call: TRBV18
clone_size: -
d_call: -

cdr3_nt: TGTGCTAGCAGCTTAGGACAGCCCAATGAGCAGTTCTTC
cdr3_aa: CASSLGQPNEQFF
j_call: TRBJ2-1
v_call: TRBV7-7
clone_size: -
d_call: -

cdr3_nt: TGTGCCAGCAGTTACACGACAGGGATGAACACTGAAGCTTTCTTT
cdr3_aa: CASSYTTGMNTEAFF
j_call: TRBJ1-1
v_call: TRBV11-2
clone_size: once
d_call: TRBD1

cdr3_nt: TGCGCCACCCGACTAGCGGGGTCGGGTGAGCAGTTCTTC
cdr3_aa: CATRLAGSGEQFF
j_call: TRBJ2-1
v_call: TRBV5-1
clone_size: -
d_call: TRBD2

cdr3_nt: TGTGCCAGCAGCCCCGGGACAGGGGCCAGGGGCGGGGAGCTGTTTTTT
cdr3_aa: CASSPGTGARGGELFF
j_call: TRBJ2-2
v_call: TRBV7-6
clone_size: -
d_call: TRBD1

cdr3_nt: TGTGCCATCAGTCCGGAGAGGGCCTACGAGCAGTACTTC
cdr3_aa: CAISPERAYEQYF
j_call: TRBJ2-7
v_call: TRBV10-3
clone_size: -
d_call: -

cdr3_nt: TGTGCCAGCAGCGAGAGCACAGATACGCAGTATTTT
cdr3_aa: CASSESTDTQYF
j_call: TRBJ2-3
v_call: TRBV5-6
clone_size: -
d_call: -

cdr3_nt: TGTGCCAGTCTTAAAGGGGCTTTGGGGTCCAACGTCCTGACTTTC
cdr3_aa: CASLKGALGSNVLTF
j_call: TRBJ2-6
v_call: TRBV19
clone_size: once
d_call: -

cdr3_nt: TGTGCCAGCAGTTGGAATTCAGGGTCCGGGAACTATGGCTACACCTTC
cdr3_aa: CASSWNSGSGNYGYTF
j_call: TRBJ1-2
v_call: TRBV6-6
clone_size: few
d_call: -

cdr3_nt: TGTGCCAGCGTACCACAGGTATTCGGTGAAAAACTGTTTTTT
cdr3_aa: CASVPQVFGEKLFF
j_call: TRBJ1-4
v_call: TRBV27
clone_size: -
d_call: -

cdr3_nt: TGTGCCAGCAGAGTGGGGCGGTCTAATGAAAAACTGTTTTTT
cdr3_aa: CASRVGRSNEKLFF
j_call: TRBJ1-4
v_call: TRBV11-2
clone_size: few
d_call: -

cdr3_nt: TGTGCCAGCAGCCGGGACAGGGGGAACACTGAAGCTTTCTTT
cdr3_aa: CASSRDRGNTEAFF
j_call: TRBJ1-1
v_call: TRBV7-9
clone_size: -
d_call: TRBD1

cdr3_nt: TGTGCCAGCAGTGAAGATACAGGGGGCTATGGCTACACCTTC
cdr3_aa: CASSEDTGGYGYTF
j_call: TRBJ1-2
v_call: TRBV25-1
clone_size: -
d_call: TRBD1

cdr3_nt: TGTGCCAGCAGCGACAGGGCAGAGGGGGCTTTCTTT
cdr3_aa: CASSDRAEGAFF
j_call: TRBJ1-1
v_call: TRBV2
clone_size: -
d_call: TRBD1

cdr3_nt: TGCAGTGCTAGTAAGGGAGGGGAACTGTTTTTT
cdr3_aa: CSASKGGELFF
j_call: TRBJ1-4
v_call: TRBV20-1
clone_size: few
d_call: -

cdr3_nt: TGCGCCAGCAGCCCGACAGGGGGCATCAGCTATGGCTACACCTTC
cdr3_aa: CASSPTGGISYGYTF
j_call: TRBJ1-2
v_call: TRBV5-1
clone_size: once
d_call: TRBD1

cdr3_nt: TGTGCCAGCAGCTTGGTTTTGGCATCAGTCCACGAGCAGTACTTC
cdr3_aa: CASSLVLASVHEQYF
j_call: TRBJ2-7
v_call: TRBV7-9
clone_size: few
d_call: -

cdr3_nt: TGTGCCAGCAGCTTATTGAGCCAAGAGACCCAGTACTTC
cdr3_aa: CASSLLSQETQYF
j_call: TRBJ2-5
v_call: TRBV7-9
clone_size: -
d_call: -

cdr3_nt: TGCAGCGTTGAAATAGGACAGGTCACCGGGGAGCTGTTTTTT
cdr3_aa: CSVEIGQVTGELFF
j_call: TRBJ2-2
v_call: TRBV29-1
clone_size: few
d_call: TRBD1

cdr3_nt: TGCAGTGCTAGTAAGGGAAGAGGGCCGTCCCTCCAGCATTTT
cdr3_aa: CSASKGRGPSLQHF
j_call: TRBJ1-5
v_call: TRBV20-1
clone_size: -
d_call: -

cdr3_nt: TGTGCCAGTAGTATATACAGGGGGGGACTACCCATCAGCTCCTACGAGCAGTACTTC
cdr3_aa: CASSIYRGGLPISSYEQYF
j_call: TRBJ2-7
v_call: TRBV19
clone_size: -
d_call: -

cdr3_nt: TGTGCCAGCACCTACTACGCCGCTAATGAAAAACTGTTTTTT
cdr3_aa: CASTYYAANEKLFF
j_call: TRBJ1-4
v_call: TRBV6-5
clone_size: -
d_call: -

cdr3_nt: TGCGCCAGCAGCTCCCAGGACTATCCGGGGAATGAGCAGTTCTTC
cdr3_aa: CASSSQDYPGNEQFF
j_call: TRBJ2-1
v_call: TRBV4-3
clone_size: few
d_call: -

cdr3_nt: TGTGCCACCAGTGATTCCGGGAAATACACCGGGGAGCTGTTTTTT
cdr3_aa: CATSDSGKYTGELFF
j_call: TRBJ2-2
v_call: TRBV24-1
clone_size: -
d_call: -